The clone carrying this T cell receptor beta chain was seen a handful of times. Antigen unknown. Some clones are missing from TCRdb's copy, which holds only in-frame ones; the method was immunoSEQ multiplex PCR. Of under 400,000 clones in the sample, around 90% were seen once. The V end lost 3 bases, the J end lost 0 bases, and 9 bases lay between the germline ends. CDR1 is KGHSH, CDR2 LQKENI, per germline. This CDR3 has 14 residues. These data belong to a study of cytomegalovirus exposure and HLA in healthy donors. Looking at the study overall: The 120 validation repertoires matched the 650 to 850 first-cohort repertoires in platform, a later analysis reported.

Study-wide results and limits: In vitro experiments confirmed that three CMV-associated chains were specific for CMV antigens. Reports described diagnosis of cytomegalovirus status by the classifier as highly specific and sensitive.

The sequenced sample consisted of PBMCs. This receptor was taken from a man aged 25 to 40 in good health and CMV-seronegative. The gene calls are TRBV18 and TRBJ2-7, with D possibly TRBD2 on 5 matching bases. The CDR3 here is CASSPTRDSYEQYF. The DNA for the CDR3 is TGTGCCAGCTCACCTACTCGGGACTCCTACGAGCAGTACTTC.